This TCR beta chain was observed in a study of OX40 agonist ivuxolimab in advanced cancers. The V gene's germline CDR1 is LNHDA and CDR2 SQIVND (reference sequence). CDR3 length: 14 residues. Trimming cost V 5 bases and J 0 bases, with 10 bases left between them. Clones were read by immunoSEQ multiplex PCR, and TCRdb kept only the in-frame ones, dropping some. Seen here are 65,000 to 80,000 clones, 85% to 95% observed once, and the top ten hold approximately 11%. This clone appeared a single time. Its matching antigen is unknown. Other DNA sequences in the sample encode the same CDR3. Study outcomes and limitations: Relatively little clonal expansion, among the lowest observed, appeared in partial responders at 0.1-3.0 mg/kg.

This sample comprised CD4+ or CD8+ T cells sorted from blood, obtained in a trial of the OX40 agonist ivuxolimab. This TCR came from an adult with an advanced solid tumor such as melanoma, head and neck, liver or kidney cancer. The chain has TRBV19 and TRBJ1-1; tentative D call: TRBD1 (6 bases). DNA of the CDR3: TGTGCCAGTAGTGCCGGACAGCTGAACACTGAAGCTTTCTTT. Protein sequence: CASSAGQLNTEAFF. The full variable domain, with the rest looked up from reference TRBV19 and TRBJ1-1, is DGGITQSPKYLFRKEGQNVTLSCEQNLNHDAMYWYRQDPGQGLRLIYYSQIVNDFQKGDIAEGYSVSREKKESFPLTVTSAQKNPTAFYLCASSAGQLNTEAFFGQGTRLTVV.